This TCR beta chain was sequenced in a study of PD-1 blockade in classical Hodgkin lymphoma. Study at large: Patients were treated with nivolumab at 3 mg/kg, and this was given intravenously every 2 weeks.

Germline V gene data show CDR1 as LGHNA and CDR2 as YNFKEQ. Trimming pared 1 base from V and 13 bases from J, leaving 26 bases between. The length of the CDR3 is 18 residues. Every patient was affected by relapse after autologous stem cell transplantation, while exposure to brentuximab vedotin was not uniform. Thawed PBMCs supplied CD8+ T cells via magnetic negative selection. Turning to this clone: What it binds is not known.

Regarding the study as a whole: Similar baseline diversity was found in complete responders and newly diagnosed patients. There was a significant rise in CD4+ TCR diversity by C4D1, with no such rise for CD8+. Anyone who began nivolumab under 1 year after ASCT was excluded.

The repertoire was sequenced with immunoSEQ multiplex PCR; TCRdb's copy has only in-frame clones and lacks some. The sample holds approximately 11,000 clones, roughly 84% seen once. The J gene is TRBJ1-6, the V gene TRBV4-2; D is perhaps TRBD1 (5 bases). The TCR originated in a human donor with classical Hodgkin lymphoma. The sequenced sample was CD8+ T cells from blood, obtained at baseline. CDR3 sequence: CASSQVGGGSSPRSPLHF. CDR3 coding DNA: TGTGCCAGCAGCCAAGTTGGGGGAGGGTCGAGTCCGAGGTCGCCCCTCCACTTT.